This T cell receptor beta chain was profiled in a study of Ad26.COV2.S vaccination and SARS-CoV-2 variants. Study results and limitations: The placebo group had lower spike-specific TCR breadth than the vaccine recipients did.

This clone has a single count. Its target is not known. The sample's treatment: 15 to 20 received Ad26.COV2.S at low or high dose, single or two shots; 5 received placebo; per-sample allocation not given. Samples came from day 63 after the first vaccine or placebo injection. Germline V gene sequence: CDR1 SGDLS, CDR2 YYNGEE. Trimming stripped 4 bases from V and 7 bases from J, with 20 bases between. This CDR3 comprises 15 residues. Using immunoSEQ multiplex PCR, the repertoire was profiled, and TCRdb retains in-frame clones only, with some absent. The data contain 350,000 to 400,000 clones, about 85% of them singletons.

The sequence was collected from a person aged 18 to 65 who received the Ad26.COV2.S COVID-19 vaccine or a placebo. The chain uses TRBV9 and TRBJ2-5; D is undetermined. The source material was peripheral blood, sampled in a trial of Ad26.COV2.S vaccine versus placebo. The CDR3 coding sequence is TGTGCCAGCAGCCCCCAACAGCACTTCAGAGGGACCCAGTACTTC. Its protein product is CASSPQQHFRGTQYF.